The entry below describes one TCR beta chain. This sample is part of a study of cytomegalovirus exposure and HLA in healthy donors. Background on the study: About 85 million unique TCRs from HLA-typed donors were held in an early release of data.

Primers for the PCR totalled 60 Vbeta and 13 Jbeta. Using immunoSEQ multiplex PCR, the repertoire was profiled, and TCRdb retains in-frame clones only, with some absent. The table has 130,000 or so clones, about 75% seen once. V was pared by 3 bases and J by 8 bases, with 16 bases between. The CDR3 consists of 14 residues. The V gene's germline CDR1 is SGHTA and CDR2 FQGNSA. This receptor was obtained from a woman aged 40-49 years in good health and CMV-seropositive. The chain couples TRBV7-2 to TRBJ1-2; TRBD1 might be the D (5 bases). The sample comprised PBMCs. CDR3 DNA: TGTGCCAGCAGCTTGGGCAGGGATACGCAGGGCTACACCTTC. It encodes CASSLGRDTQGYTF.